The subject of this entry is one T cell receptor (beta chain). There are 14 residues in the CDR3. V was trimmed by 6 bases and J by 1 base, leaving 11 bases between them. In germline, CDR1 is SGDLS, CDR2 YYNGEE. The sample is drawn from a study of technical replicates of blood from a handful of donors. Profiling relied on immunoSEQ multiplex PCR, and the TCRdb table lists in-frame clones only, not all of them. The sample consists of roughly 90,000 clones, approximately 94% of them appearing once. The sequence came from a human donor in good health. The source material was T cells isolated from PBMCs. The chain combines TRBV9 with TRBJ1-3, with D hard to call. The CDR3: CASNEEQSGNTIYF. As DNA, the CDR3 is TGTGCCAGCAACGAGGAGCAATCTGGAAACACCATATATTTT.